The rows below give T cell receptor beta chains drawn from one sample of a study of blood T cell repertoires in COVID-19. Profiling relied on immunoSEQ multiplex PCR, and the TCRdb table lists in-frame clones only, not all of them. The table shows a few hundred thousand clones, with 85% occurring only once. The sequencing input was PBMCs or T cells enriched from blood (not recorded which). These receptors were collected from a man aged 35 to 55 who had recovered from COVID-19. CDR3s include the opening cysteine and the closing phenylalanine or tryptophan. D genes are given only for firm matches. Size tells how often a clone was seen (once, few, many) or the class of an expanded clone, and some rows leave it out.

D: TRBD1
size: NA
J: TRBJ1-1
V: TRBV28
CDR3: CAGRGTGDTEAFF
DNA: TGTGCCGGCCGCGGGACAGGGGACACTGAAGCTTTCTTT

D: NA
size: NA
J: TRBJ1-4
V: TRBV18
CDR3: CASSTGLYEKLFF
DNA: TGTGCCAGCTCAACGGGGTTATATGAAAAACTGTTTTTT

D: NA
size: few
J: TRBJ2-7
V: TRBV7-2
CDR3: CASSLGGRVTYEQYF
DNA: TGTGCCAGCAGCTTAGGTGGCAGGGTGACCTACGAGCAGTACTTC

D: NA
size: NA
J: TRBJ2-5
V: TRBV7-9
CDR3: CASSPLGQFQETQYF
DNA: TGTGCCAGCAGCCCCCTTGGACAGTTCCAAGAGACCCAGTACTTC

D: NA
size: NA
J: TRBJ1-1
V: TRBV28
CDR3: CASSWIAAGTEAFF
DNA: TGTGCCAGCAGTTGGATTGCCGCGGGCACTGAAGCTTTCTTT

D: NA
size: NA
J: TRBJ2-7
V: TRBV5-6
CDR3: CASPRWPREQYF
DNA: TGTGCCAGCCCCCGTTGGCCACGAGAGCAGTACTTC

D: NA
size: NA
J: TRBJ1-1
V: TRBV21-1
CDR3: CASSNGMRQGSTEAFF
DNA: TGTGCCAGCAGCAATGGTATGAGACAGGGGAGCACTGAAGCTTTCTTT

D: TRBD1
size: NA
J: TRBJ1-1
V: TRBV4-1
CDR3: CASSQTGQGVAAFF
DNA: TGCGCCAGCAGCCAAACGGGACAGGGGGTTGCGGCTTTCTTT

D: NA
size: NA
J: TRBJ2-2
V: TRBV19
CDR3: CASTSVPNTGELFF
DNA: TGTGCCAGTACGAGTGTCCCGAACACCGGGGAGCTGTTTTTT

D: NA
size: NA
J: TRBJ1-2
V: TRBV28
CDR3: CASLGAGQTYGYTF
DNA: TGTGCCAGCTTGGGGGCAGGGCAGACCTATGGCTACACCTTC

D: TRBD1
size: few
J: TRBJ1-4
V: TRBV2
CDR3: CASTDRAGLGEKLFF
DNA: TGTGCCAGCACCGACAGGGCCGGATTGGGTGAAAAACTGTTTTTT

D: NA
size: NA
J: TRBJ1-1
V: TRBV2
CDR3: CASSDRQGYTEAFF
DNA: TGTGCCAGCAGTGACAGGCAGGGGTACACTGAAGCTTTCTTT

D: NA
size: NA
J: TRBJ2-3
V: TRBV19
CDR3: CASSTGHQPADTQYF
DNA: TGTGCCAGTAGTACGGGACATCAACCAGCAGATACGCAGTATTTT

D: NA
size: NA
J: TRBJ1-5
V: TRBV2
CDR3: CASSDRGVEGPQHF
DNA: TGTGCCAGCAGTGACAGGGGCGTAGAGGGGCCCCAGCATTTT

D: TRBD2
size: NA
J: TRBJ2-7
V: TRBV18
CDR3: CASSPGGRTFYEQYF
DNA: TGTGCCAGCTCACCCGGCGGGAGAACGTTCTACGAGCAGTACTTC

D: NA
size: NA
J: TRBJ2-1
V: TRBV18
CDR3: CASSRDGAARNEQFF
DNA: TGTGCCAGCTCACGCGATGGGGCCGCCCGCAATGAGCAGTTCTTC

D: TRBD2
size: NA
J: TRBJ2-1
V: TRBV4-1
CDR3: CASSPGGLAGDRVGNEQFF
DNA: TGCGCCAGCAGCCCGGGCGGCCTAGCGGGAGACCGGGTTGGCAATGAGCAGTTCTTC

D: NA
size: few
J: TRBJ2-2
V: TRBV15
CDR3: CATSGPRDTGELFF
DNA: TGTGCCACCAGCGGACCCAGGGACACCGGGGAGCTGTTTTTT

D: TRBD1
size: once
J: TRBJ2-5
V: TRBV9
CDR3: CASSVNPTGGRETQYF
DNA: TGTGCCAGCAGCGTCAACCCGACAGGGGGGAGGGAGACCCAGTACTTC

D: TRBD1
size: NA
J: TRBJ1-2
V: TRBV5-1
CDR3: CASSLEGTGEPYGYTF
DNA: TGCGCCAGCAGCTTGGAAGGGACAGGGGAGCCCTATGGCTACACCTTC

D: NA
size: NA
J: TRBJ1-2
V: TRBV28
CDR3: CASMPGVAYGYTF
DNA: TGTGCCAGCATGCCAGGGGTGGCCTATGGCTACACCTTC

D: TRBD2
size: NA
J: TRBJ2-7
V: TRBV2
CDR3: CASRKGLAGGEQYF
DNA: TGTGCCAGCAGGAAGGGACTAGCGGGAGGCGAGCAGTACTTC